Given below is one T cell receptor beta chain in context. Measured with immunoSEQ multiplex PCR; TCRdb has only the in-frame clones, and not every one. In the table there are 100,000 to 150,000 clones, 85% of which are singletons. The data are from a study of T cell responses to AZD1222 COVID-19 vaccine. Trimming removed 4 bases from V and 8 bases from J, with 14 bases in between. This CDR3 has 13 residues. The germline V gene encodes CDR1 SGHDN and CDR2 FVKESK. The study pooled second doses at about 4 or about 12 weeks. The TCR sequence derives from an adult who received the AZD1222 COVID-19 vaccine. The chain links TRBV14 to TRBJ1-1; D ambiguous. Sequenced here: peripheral blood, sampled 28 days after the second AZD1222 dose. CDR3 DNA sequence: TGTGCCAGCAGCCTATATCCCGGACGGGAAGCTTTCTTT. Translation: CASSLYPGREAFF.